Listed below are T cell receptor beta chains from one sample, sequenced in a study of cytomegalovirus exposure and HLA in healthy donors. TCRdb keeps only in-frame clones here, not all; method: immunoSEQ multiplex PCR. Found here are some 250,000 clones, 82% of them singletons; the top ten hold 5.4%. Sequenced material: PBMCs. The receptors derive from a woman in her thirties or forties in good health and CMV-seropositive. The CDR3 runs from the conserved cysteine through the conserved F or W. Each record gives: V gene, J gene, D gene, clone size, CDR3 protein, CDR3 DNA. The D gene is left open where the match is weak. A clone size is listed for some rows: how often the clone was seen (once, few, many), or a class if it is expanded.

v_call: TRBV4-2
j_call: TRBJ1-4
d_call: TRBD1
clone_size: .
cdr3_aa: CASSQGGTGVLKLFF
cdr3_nt: TGTGCCAGCAGCCAAGGGGGGACAGGGGTTCTAAAACTGTTTTTT

v_call: TRBV30
j_call: TRBJ2-3
d_call: .
clone_size: .
cdr3_aa: CAWVRGLTDTQYF
cdr3_nt: TGTGCCTGGGTAAGAGGGTTAACAGATACGCAGTATTTT

v_call: TRBV7-2
j_call: TRBJ2-7
d_call: .
clone_size: .
cdr3_aa: CASSLVLAGEQYF
cdr3_nt: TGTGCCAGCAGCTTAGTTCTAGCAGGCGAGCAGTACTTC

v_call: TRBV5-4
j_call: TRBJ1-4
d_call: .
clone_size: .
cdr3_aa: CASSLKGGAPTNEKLFF
cdr3_nt: TGTGCCAGCAGCTTGAAGGGGGGGGCGCCGACTAATGAAAAACTGTTTTTT

v_call: TRBV2
j_call: TRBJ2-5
d_call: .
clone_size: few
cdr3_aa: CASSEVGGMGGGNQYF
cdr3_nt: TGTGCCAGCAGTGAAGTAGGAGGAATGGGTGGTGGTAACCAGTACTTC

v_call: TRBV5-4
j_call: TRBJ2-7
d_call: .
clone_size: .
cdr3_aa: CASSLAGSLAPEQYF
cdr3_nt: TGTGCCAGCAGCTTGGCCGGGAGTCTAGCTCCCGAGCAGTACTTC

v_call: TRBV9
j_call: TRBJ2-1
d_call: TRBD2
clone_size: .
cdr3_aa: CASSVATSGGPWNEQFF
cdr3_nt: TGTGCCAGCAGCGTAGCTACGAGCGGGGGGCCGTGGAATGAGCAGTTCTTC

v_call: TRBV9
j_call: TRBJ2-7
d_call: TRBD1
clone_size: once
cdr3_aa: CASSFQGARDEQYF
cdr3_nt: TGTGCCAGCAGCTTCCAGGGGGCGCGGGACGAGCAGTACTTC

v_call: TRBV11-2
j_call: TRBJ2-3
d_call: .
clone_size: .
cdr3_aa: CASSLGPDTQYF
cdr3_nt: TGTGCCAGCAGCTTAGGGCCTGATACGCAGTATTTT

v_call: TRBV5-4
j_call: TRBJ1-1
d_call: TRBD1
clone_size: few
cdr3_aa: CASSWTGRDTEAFF
cdr3_nt: TGTGCCAGCAGCTGGACAGGGAGGGACACTGAAGCTTTCTTT

v_call: TRBV19
j_call: TRBJ2-3
d_call: TRBD2
clone_size: .
cdr3_aa: CASSSLAGVTDTQYF
cdr3_nt: TGTGCCAGTAGTTCACTAGCGGGAGTCACAGATACGCAGTATTTT